The sequence of this T cell receptor beta chain was determined in a study of cytomegalovirus exposure and HLA in healthy donors. J gave up 5 bases and V 7 bases, and 11 bases lay outside the gene matches. The CDR3 has 14 residues. CDR1 is SQVTM and CDR2 is ANQGSEA in the germline V gene. The study, taken as a whole, reports: Some segments of the V type, notably TRBV6-2 and TRBV6-3, were excluded as indistinguishable. Presence/absence comparisons presumed near-even sequencing depth among donors. Most TCR sequences were rare, but some public TCRs occurred in many donors.

Among the donors, all were healthy bone marrow donors. With regard to this clone: Antigen unknown.

13 Jbeta primers and 60 Vbeta primers were used for the PCR. This table comes from immunoSEQ multiplex PCR, and its TCRdb copy is limited to in-frame clones, with some not included. The sample totals about 58,000 clones. The specimen sequenced was PBMCs. This receptor was obtained from a woman between 18 and 30 years old in good health and CMV-seronegative. The chain uses TRBV29-1 and TRBJ2-1, with 7 bases aligning to TRBD2. The CDR3, as DNA: TGCAGCGGGGTAGCGGGTCCGACAGACAATGAGCAGTTCTTC. Translating it yields CSGVAGPTDNEQFF.